This T cell receptor (beta chain) was retrieved from a study of blood T cell repertoires in COVID-19. Looking at the study overall: Italy, Spain and the United States were the sources of the convalescent and acute COVID-19 samples. The analysed material was cDNA or gDNA that came from T cells, B-cell-depleted T cells, or PBMCs.

This CDR3 is built from 13 residues. The germline CDR1 and CDR2 sequences are SQVTM and ANQGSEA. Trimming removed 6 bases at V and 6 bases at J, with 15 bases between. Clones were sequenced by immunoSEQ multiplex PCR, and TCRdb holds only the in-frame ones, with some missing. Of fewer than 250,000 clones in the sample, over 75% were seen once. Input material: peripheral blood. This TCR derives from a man aged 50-59 years with acute or convalescent COVID-19. The chain carries TRBV29-1 and TRBJ2-1; D may be TRBD2 (6 bases). In nucleotides, the CDR3 is TGCAGCGTCGCATCAATGGGGGGCAATGAGCAGTTCTTC. Its protein product is CSVASMGGNEQFF.